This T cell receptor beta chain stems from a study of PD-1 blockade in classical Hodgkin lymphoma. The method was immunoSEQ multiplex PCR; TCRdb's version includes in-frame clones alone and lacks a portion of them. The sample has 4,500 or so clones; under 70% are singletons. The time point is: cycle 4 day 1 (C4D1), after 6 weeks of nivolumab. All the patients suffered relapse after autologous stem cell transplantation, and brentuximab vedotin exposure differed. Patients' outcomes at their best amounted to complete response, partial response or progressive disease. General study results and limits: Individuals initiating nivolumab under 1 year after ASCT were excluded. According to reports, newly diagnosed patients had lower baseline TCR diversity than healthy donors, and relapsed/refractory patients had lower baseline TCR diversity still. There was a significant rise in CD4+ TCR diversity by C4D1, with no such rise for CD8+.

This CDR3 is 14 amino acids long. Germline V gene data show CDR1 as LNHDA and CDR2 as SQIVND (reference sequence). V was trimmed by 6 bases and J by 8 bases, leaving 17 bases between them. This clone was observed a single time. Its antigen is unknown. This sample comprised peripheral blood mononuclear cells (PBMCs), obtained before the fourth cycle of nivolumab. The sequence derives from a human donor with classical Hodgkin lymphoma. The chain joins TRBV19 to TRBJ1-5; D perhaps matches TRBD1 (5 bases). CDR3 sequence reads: CASRVPGGREPQHF. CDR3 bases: TGTGCCAGTAGGGTCCCCGGGGGAAGGGAGCCCCAGCATTTT. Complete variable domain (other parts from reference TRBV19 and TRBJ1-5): DGGITQSPKYLFRKEGQNVTLSCEQNLNHDAMYWYRQDPGQGLRLIYYSQIVNDFQKGDIAEGYSVSREKKESFPLTVTSAQKNPTAFYLCASRVPGGREPQHFGDGTRLSIL.